This TCR beta chain was identified in a study of human CD4 T cells and Enterobacteriaceae. All CD4+ cells other than CD45RA+CCR7+CD95- naive cells were sorted as memory, over 95% pure. Deep-level sequencing, detecting one cell in 200,000, covered ex vivo memory CD4+. Only in-frame clones appear in the TCRdb table, and some are missing; sequencing was by immunoSEQ multiplex PCR. The sample contains about 29,000 clones, approximately 84% of which appear only once. Sequencing was done on a sample of memory CD4+ T cells from blood. This clonotype was sampled from a human donor in good health.

CDR3 DNA: TGTGCCAGTAGTGATAGCGGGAAGGTCCGCAATGAGCAGTTCTTC. This sequence encodes CASSDSGKVRNEQFF. The rearrangement uses TRBV19 and TRBJ2-1; 8 nucleotides align to TRBD2. This CDR3 spans 15 amino acids. The junction had 9 bases not matched to a gene; V was cut back by 5 bases and J by 6 bases. Germline assignment: CDR1 LNHDA and CDR2 SQIVND (reference sequence).